The 8 T cell receptor beta chains below all came from one sample that was sequenced in a study of long-term antiretroviral therapy in people with HIV. Version v3.0 of the immunoSEQ assay ran at survey level. Produced via immunoSEQ multiplex PCR; TCRdb's table is partial and in-frame only. The table includes about 27,000 clones, roughly 80% detected once. This sample comprised unsorted PBMCs, obtained 3 years after starting antiretroviral therapy. Every receptor here comes from a man aged 35 to 55 with HIV.

V usage is TRBV18 and J usage is TRBJ2-2; 14 bases agree with TRBD2. CDR1 is KGHSH, CDR2 LQKENI, per germline. Trimming cost V 4 bases and J 4 bases; bases outside gene matches: 5. This CDR3 region has 17 residues. The chain's CDR3 is CASSLGTSGSPTGELFF. In nucleotides, the CDR3 is TGTGCCAGCTCACTTGGGACTAGCGGGAGTCCCACCGGGGAGCTGTTTTTT.

This chain uses TRBV28 with TRBJ2-7, with D uncertain. V lost 10 bases, J lost 7 bases, and 20 bases lay in between. Germline values: CDR1 MDHEN, CDR2 SYDVKM. The CDR3 consists of 13 residues. In nucleotides, the CDR3 is TGTGCCATCACCACGGGCGTTTCGGTAGAGCAGTACTTC. This gives the protein CAITTGVSVEQYF.

The CDR3 protein is CASSVRGLDTEAFF. The DNA for the CDR3 is TGTGCCAGTAGTGTCAGGGGCCTGGACACTGAAGCTTTCTTT. This rearrangement joins TRBV19 to TRBJ1-1; D is possibly TRBD1 (6 bases). The CDR3 runs 14 residues. Germline CDR1 reads LNHDA; CDR2 reads SQIVND (reference sequence). V lost 5 bases to trimming and J lost 3 bases, with 13 bases between them.

The chain couples TRBV11-2 to TRBJ2-7, with D tentatively TRBD2 (6 bases). This CDR3 is 13 amino acids long. CDR1 and CDR2 from the germline V gene are SGHAT and FQNNGV. Trimming left V 6 bases short and J 2 bases short, with 11 bases between. The CDR3 DNA reads as TGTGCCAGCAGGACGACTAGTGCCTACGAGCAGTACTTC. Amino acids: CASRTTSAYEQYF.

The chain links TRBV11-2 to TRBJ1-1; 8 bases align to TRBD1. Germline V gives CDR1 SGHAT, CDR2 FQNNGV. The CDR3 runs to 16 residues. With 3 bases clipped from V and 5 bases from J, the junction kept 11 bases outside the gene matches. The DNA for the CDR3 is TGTGCCAGCAGCTTGAGGACGCAGGGGGCAGGGACTGAAGCTTTCTTT. This gives the protein CASSLRTQGAGTEAFF.

V gene TRBV5-1 combines with J gene TRBJ2-5; D is unresolved. Deletions cut 2 bases from V and 0 bases from J, with 8 bases between. Germline V gene sequence: CDR1 SGHRS, CDR2 YFSETQ. This CDR3 region has 14 residues. CDR3: CASSFITNQETQYF. The CDR3 DNA follows: TGCGCCAGCAGCTTCATCACTAACCAAGAGACCCAGTACTTC.

The V call is TRBV11-2, the J call TRBJ2-1; D might be TRBD2 (6 bases). The CDR3 length is 17 residues. Per the germline V gene, CDR1 is SGHAT and CDR2 is FQNNGV. Trimming removed 5 bases at V and 9 bases at J, with 26 bases between. CDR3 DNA: TGTGCCAGCAGCCCCAAACTCAGGAGCCTCGGGAGTAGTGAGCAGTTCTTC. Its translation: CASSPKLRSLGSSEQFF.

The V call is TRBV11-1, the J call TRBJ2-7; TRBD2 matches at 9 bases. V shed 4 bases and J 8 bases; nucleotides not matched to a gene: 6. The CDR3 extends over 13 amino acids. In germline, CDR1 is SGHAT, CDR2 FQDESV (reference sequence). CDR3 amino acids: CASSSGLAPKQYF. The CDR3 DNA is TGTGCCAGCAGCTCGGGACTAGCTCCCAAGCAGTACTTC.